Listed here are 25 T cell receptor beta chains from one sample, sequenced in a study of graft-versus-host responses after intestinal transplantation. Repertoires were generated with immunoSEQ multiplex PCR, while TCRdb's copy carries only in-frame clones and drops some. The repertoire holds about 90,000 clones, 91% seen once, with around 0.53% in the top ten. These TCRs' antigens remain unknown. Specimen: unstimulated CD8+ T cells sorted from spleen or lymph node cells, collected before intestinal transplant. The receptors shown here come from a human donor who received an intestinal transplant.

The CDR3 here is CASSRTGEADTQYF. CDR3 nucleotides: TGTGCCAGCAGCCGGACAGGGGAGGCAGATACGCAGTATTTT. The chain joins TRBV9 to TRBJ2-3, with 9 bases that match TRBD1. Trimming at V came to 4 bases and at J to 4 bases, leaving 4 bases not matched to a gene. CDR1 is SGDLS and CDR2 is YYNGEE in the germline V gene. The CDR3 runs to 14 residues.

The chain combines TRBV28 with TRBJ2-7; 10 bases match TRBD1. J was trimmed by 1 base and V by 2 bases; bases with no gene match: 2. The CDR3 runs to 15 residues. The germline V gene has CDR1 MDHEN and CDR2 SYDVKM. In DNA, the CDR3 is TGTGCCAGCAGTTTAGGACAGGGGGAGTCCTACGAGCAGTACTTC. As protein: CASSLGQGESYEQYF. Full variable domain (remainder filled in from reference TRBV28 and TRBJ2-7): DVKVTQSSRYLVKRTGEKVFLECVQDMDHENMFWYRQDPGLGLRLIYFSYDVKMKEKGDIPEGYSVSREKKERFSLILESASTNQTSMYLCASSLGQGESYEQYFGPGTRLTVT.

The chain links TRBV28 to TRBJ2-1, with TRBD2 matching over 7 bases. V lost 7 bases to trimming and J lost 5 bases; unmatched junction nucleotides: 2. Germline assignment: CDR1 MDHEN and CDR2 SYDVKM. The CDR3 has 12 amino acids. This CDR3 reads CASTRGDNEQFF. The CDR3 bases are TGTGCCAGCACTCGGGGGGACAATGAGCAGTTCTTC.

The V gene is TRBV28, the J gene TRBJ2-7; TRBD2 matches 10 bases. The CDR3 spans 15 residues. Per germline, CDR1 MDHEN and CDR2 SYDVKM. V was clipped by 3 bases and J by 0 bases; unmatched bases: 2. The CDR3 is CASSLGLASSYEQYF. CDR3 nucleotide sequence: TGTGCCAGCAGTTTGGGACTAGCGAGCTCCTACGAGCAGTACTTC.

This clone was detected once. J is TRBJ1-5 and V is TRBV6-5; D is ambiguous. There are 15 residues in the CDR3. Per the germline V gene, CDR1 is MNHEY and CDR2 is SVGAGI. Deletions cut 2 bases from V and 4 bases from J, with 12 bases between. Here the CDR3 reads CASSYRKTGNQPQHF. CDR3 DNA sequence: TGTGCCAGCAGTTACCGGAAGACTGGTAATCAGCCCCAGCATTTT.

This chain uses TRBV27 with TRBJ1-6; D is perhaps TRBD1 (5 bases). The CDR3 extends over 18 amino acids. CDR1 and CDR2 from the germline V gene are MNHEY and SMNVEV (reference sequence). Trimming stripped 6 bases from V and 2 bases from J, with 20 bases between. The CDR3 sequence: CASRSSGVRVPYNSPLHF. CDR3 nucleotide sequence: TGTGCCAGCAGATCTAGTGGGGTCAGGGTCCCCTATAATTCACCCCTCCACTTT.

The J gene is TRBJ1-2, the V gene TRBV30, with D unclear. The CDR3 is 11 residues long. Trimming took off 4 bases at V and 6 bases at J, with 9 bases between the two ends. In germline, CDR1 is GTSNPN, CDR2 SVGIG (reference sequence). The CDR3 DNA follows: TGTGCCTGGATGGAGGTCAATGGCTACACCTTC. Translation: CAWMEVNGYTF.

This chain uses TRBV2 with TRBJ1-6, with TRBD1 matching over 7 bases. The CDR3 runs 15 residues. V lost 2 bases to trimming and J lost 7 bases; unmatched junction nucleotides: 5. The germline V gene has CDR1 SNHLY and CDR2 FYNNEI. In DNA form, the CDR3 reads TGTGCCAGCAGTGAACCTACAGGGGACAATTCACCCCTCCACTTT. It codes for CASSEPTGDNSPLHF.

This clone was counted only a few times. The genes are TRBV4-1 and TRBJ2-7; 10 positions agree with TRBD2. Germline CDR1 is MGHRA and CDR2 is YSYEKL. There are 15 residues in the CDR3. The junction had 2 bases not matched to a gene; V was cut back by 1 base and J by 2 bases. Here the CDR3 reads CASSQALAGAYEQYF. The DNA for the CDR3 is TGCGCCAGCAGCCAAGCGCTAGCGGGGGCCTACGAGCAGTACTTC.

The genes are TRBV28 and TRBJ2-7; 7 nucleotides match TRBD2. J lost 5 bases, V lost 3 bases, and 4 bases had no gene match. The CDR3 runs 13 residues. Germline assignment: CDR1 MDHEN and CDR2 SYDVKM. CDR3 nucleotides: TGTGCCAGCAGTTTGGCTAGCGGAGACGAGCAGTACTTC. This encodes CASSLASGDEQYF.

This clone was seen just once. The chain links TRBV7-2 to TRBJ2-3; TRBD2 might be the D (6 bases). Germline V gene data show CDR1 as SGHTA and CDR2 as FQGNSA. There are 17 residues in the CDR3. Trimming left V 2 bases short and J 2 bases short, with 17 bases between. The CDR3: CASSLKKGGAHTDTQYF. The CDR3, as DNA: TGTGCCAGCAGCTTAAAGAAGGGCGGGGCCCACACAGATACGCAGTATTTT.

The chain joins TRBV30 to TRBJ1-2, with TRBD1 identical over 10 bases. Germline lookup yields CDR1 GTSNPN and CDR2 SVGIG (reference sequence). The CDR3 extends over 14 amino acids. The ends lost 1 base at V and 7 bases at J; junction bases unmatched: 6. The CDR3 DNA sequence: TGTGCCTGGAGTGCTTTAGGGACAGGGGTTGGCTACACCTTC. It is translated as CAWSALGTGVGYTF.

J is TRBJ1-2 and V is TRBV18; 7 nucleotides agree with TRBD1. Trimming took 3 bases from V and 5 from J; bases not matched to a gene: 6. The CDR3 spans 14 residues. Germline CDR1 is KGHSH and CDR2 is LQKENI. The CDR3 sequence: CASSPTGTLYGYTF. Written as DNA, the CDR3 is TGTGCCAGCTCACCGACAGGGACGCTTTATGGCTACACCTTC.

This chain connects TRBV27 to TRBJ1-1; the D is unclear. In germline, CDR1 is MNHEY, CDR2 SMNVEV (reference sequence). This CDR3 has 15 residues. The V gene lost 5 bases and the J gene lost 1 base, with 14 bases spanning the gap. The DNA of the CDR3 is TGTGCCAGCAGTCCCTTCAGTCCCCCGAACACTGAAGCTTTCTTT. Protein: CASSPFSPPNTEAFF.

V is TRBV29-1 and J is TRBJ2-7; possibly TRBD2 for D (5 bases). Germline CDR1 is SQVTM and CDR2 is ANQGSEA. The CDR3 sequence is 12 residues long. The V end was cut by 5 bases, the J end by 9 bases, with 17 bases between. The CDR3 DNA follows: TGCAGCGTTCGGACTGGGGATCCCGCGCAGTACTTC. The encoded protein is CSVRTGDPAQYF.

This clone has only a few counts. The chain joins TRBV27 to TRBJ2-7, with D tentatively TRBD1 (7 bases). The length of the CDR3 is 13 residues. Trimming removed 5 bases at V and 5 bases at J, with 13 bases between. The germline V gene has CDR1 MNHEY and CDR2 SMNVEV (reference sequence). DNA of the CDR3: TGTGCCAGCAGTCGACAGGGCGGGGACGAGCAGTACTTC. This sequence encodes CASSRQGGDEQYF.

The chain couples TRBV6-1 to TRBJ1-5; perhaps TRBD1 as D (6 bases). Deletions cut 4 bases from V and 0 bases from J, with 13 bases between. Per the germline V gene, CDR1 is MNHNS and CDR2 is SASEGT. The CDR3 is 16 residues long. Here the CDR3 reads CASSGRPGVSNQPQHF. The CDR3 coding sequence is TGTGCCAGCAGTGGCAGACCAGGGGTTAGCAATCAGCCCCAGCATTTT.

In nucleotides, the CDR3 is TGTGCCAGTAGTATTGATTGGGGGGAGAGTAATCAGCCCCAGCATTTT. This encodes CASSIDWGESNQPQHF. The rearrangement uses TRBV19 and TRBJ1-5, with D possibly matching TRBD1 (5 bases). Germline V lookup: CDR1 LNHDA, CDR2 SQIVND (reference sequence). Trimming shortened V by 3 bases and J by 4 bases, and 16 bases separated the two germline ends. The CDR3 is 16 amino acids.

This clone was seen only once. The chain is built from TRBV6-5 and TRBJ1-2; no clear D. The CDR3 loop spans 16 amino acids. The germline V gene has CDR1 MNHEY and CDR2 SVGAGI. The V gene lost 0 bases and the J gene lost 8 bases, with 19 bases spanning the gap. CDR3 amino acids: CASSYSVLGELGGYTF. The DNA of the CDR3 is TGTGCCAGCAGTTACTCCGTTCTCGGGGAGTTGGGGGGCTACACCTTC.

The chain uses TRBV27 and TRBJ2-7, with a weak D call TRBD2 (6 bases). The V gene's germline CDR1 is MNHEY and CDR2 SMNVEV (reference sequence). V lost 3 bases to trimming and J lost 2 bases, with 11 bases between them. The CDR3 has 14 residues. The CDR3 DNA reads TGTGCCAGCAGTTTGGGTAGCGGCGCCTACGAGCAGTACTTC. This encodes CASSLGSGAYEQYF.

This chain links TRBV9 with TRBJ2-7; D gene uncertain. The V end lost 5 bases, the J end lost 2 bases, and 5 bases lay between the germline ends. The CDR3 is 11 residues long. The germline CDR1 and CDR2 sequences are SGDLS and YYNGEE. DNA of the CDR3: TGTGCCAGCAGTTCTACCTACGAGCAGTACTTC. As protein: CASSSTYEQYF.

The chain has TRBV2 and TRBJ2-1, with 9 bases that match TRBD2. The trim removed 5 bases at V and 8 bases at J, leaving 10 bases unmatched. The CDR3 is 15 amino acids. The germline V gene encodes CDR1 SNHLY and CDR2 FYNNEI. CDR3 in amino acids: CASSPEAGGLHEQFF. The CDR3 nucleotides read TGTGCCAGCAGTCCAGAGGCGGGGGGGCTCCATGAGCAGTTCTTC.

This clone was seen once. The CDR3 DNA is TGCGCCAGCAGCCAAGATACAGGGGGGCAGAATGAGCAGTTCTTC. It codes for CASSQDTGGQNEQFF. The V call is TRBV4-1, the J call TRBJ2-1; 8 bases are a match to TRBD1. The V gene end was trimmed by 0 bases and the J gene end by 7 bases; junction bases not matched to a gene: 5. The CDR3 is made up of 15 amino acids. The germline CDR1 and CDR2 sequences are MGHRA and YSYEKL.

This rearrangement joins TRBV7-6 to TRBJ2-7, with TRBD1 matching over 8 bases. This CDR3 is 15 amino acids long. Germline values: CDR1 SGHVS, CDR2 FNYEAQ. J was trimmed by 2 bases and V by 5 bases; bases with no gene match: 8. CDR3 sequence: CASSPGTGTPYEQYF. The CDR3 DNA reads TGTGCCAGCAGCCCGGGGACAGGAACACCCTACGAGCAGTACTTC.

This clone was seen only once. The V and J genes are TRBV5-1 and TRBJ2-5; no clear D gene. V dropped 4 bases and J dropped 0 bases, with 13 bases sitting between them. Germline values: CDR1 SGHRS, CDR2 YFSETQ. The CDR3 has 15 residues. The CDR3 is CASSVGGGNQETQYF. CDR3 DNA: TGCGCCAGCAGCGTGGGTGGCGGAAACCAAGAGACCCAGTACTTC.